This TCR beta chain is from a study of blood T cell repertoires in COVID-19. The CDR3 contains 18 residues. The junction had 17 bases not matched to a gene; V was cut back by 4 bases and J by 3 bases. Germline CDR1 and CDR2: LGHNA and YNFKEQ. Sequencing was performed with immunoSEQ multiplex PCR; in TCRdb, only in-frame clones are kept and a portion is missing. The profile covers a few hundred thousand clones, with about 89% appearing a single time and about 10% taken by the ten largest. This rearrangement joins TRBV4-2 to TRBJ2-7; 8 nucleotides match TRBD2. This clonotype was sampled from a man in his forties or fifties who had recovered from COVID-19. Material for sequencing was peripheral blood. The CDR3 DNA sequence: TGTGCCAGCAGCCCTAGCCAAGGGGGACCCGGGAGGGACTACGAGCAGTACTTC. Translated, it gives CASSPSQGGPGRDYEQYF.